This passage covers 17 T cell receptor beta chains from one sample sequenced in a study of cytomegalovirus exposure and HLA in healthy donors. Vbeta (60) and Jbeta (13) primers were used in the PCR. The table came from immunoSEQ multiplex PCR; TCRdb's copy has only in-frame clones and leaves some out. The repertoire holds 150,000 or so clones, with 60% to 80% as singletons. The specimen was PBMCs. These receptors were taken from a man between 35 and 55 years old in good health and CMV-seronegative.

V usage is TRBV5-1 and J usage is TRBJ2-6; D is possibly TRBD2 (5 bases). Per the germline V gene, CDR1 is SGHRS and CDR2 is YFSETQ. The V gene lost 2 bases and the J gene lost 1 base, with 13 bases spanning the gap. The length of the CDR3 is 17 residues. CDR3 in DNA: TGCGCCAGCAGCTTCGAAGCTCGGGGATCTGGGGCCAACGTCCTGACTTTC. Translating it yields CASSFEARGSGANVLTF. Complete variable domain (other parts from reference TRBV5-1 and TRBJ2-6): KAGVTQTPRYLIKTRGQQVTLSCSPISGHRSVSWYQQTPGQGLQFLFEYFSETQRNKGNFPGRFSGRQFSNSRSEMNVSTLELGDSALYLCASSFEARGSGANVLTFGAGSRLTVL.

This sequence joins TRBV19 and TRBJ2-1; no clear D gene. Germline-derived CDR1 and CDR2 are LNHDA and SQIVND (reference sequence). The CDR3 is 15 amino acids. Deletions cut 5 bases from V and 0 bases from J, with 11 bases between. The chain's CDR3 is CASSPSWSSYNEQFF. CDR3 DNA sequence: TGTGCCAGTAGTCCCTCCTGGAGCTCCTACAATGAGCAGTTCTTC.

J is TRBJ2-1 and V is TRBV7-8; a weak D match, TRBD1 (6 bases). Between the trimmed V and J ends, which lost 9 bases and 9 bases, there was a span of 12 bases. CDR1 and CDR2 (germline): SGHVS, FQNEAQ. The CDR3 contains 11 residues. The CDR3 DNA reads TGTGCCAGTACCCGACAGGTTGAGCAGTTCTTC. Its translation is CASTRQVEQFF.

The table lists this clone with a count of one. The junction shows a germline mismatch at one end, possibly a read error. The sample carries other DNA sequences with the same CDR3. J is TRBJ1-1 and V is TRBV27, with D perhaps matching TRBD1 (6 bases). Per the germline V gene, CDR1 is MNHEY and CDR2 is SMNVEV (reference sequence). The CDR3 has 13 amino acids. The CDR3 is CATHDWTETKAFF. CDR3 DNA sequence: TGTGCCACACATGATTGGACAGAAACAAAAGCCTTCTTT.

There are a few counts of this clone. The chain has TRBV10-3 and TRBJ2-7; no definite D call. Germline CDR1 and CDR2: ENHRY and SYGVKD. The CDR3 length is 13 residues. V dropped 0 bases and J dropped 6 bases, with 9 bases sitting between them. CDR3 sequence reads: CAISESSTPEQYF. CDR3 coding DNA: TGTGCCATCAGTGAGTCCTCGACTCCCGAGCAGTACTTC.

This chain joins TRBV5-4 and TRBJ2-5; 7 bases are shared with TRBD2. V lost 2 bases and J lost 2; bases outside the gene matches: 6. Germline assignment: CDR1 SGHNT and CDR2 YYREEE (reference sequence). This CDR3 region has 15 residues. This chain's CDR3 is CASSFPQGGQETQYF. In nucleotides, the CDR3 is TGTGCCAGCAGCTTCCCGCAGGGAGGGCAAGAGACCCAGTACTTC.

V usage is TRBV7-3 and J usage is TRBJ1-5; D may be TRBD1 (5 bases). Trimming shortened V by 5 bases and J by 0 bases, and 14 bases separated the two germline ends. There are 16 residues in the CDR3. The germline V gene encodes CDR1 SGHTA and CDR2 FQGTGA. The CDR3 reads CASSPLTTVSNQPQHF. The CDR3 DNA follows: TGTGCCAGCAGCCCCCTAACGACAGTTAGCAATCAGCCCCAGCATTTT.

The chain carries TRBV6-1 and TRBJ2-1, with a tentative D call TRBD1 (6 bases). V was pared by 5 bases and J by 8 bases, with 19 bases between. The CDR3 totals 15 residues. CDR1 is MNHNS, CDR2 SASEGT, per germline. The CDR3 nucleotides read TGTGCCAGCAGTTTAGGGATGTTCAAGGGGGATGAGCAGTTCTTC. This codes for CASSLGMFKGDEQFF.

The CDR3 is CASSEALGLAGDTQYF. CDR3 nucleotides: TGTGCCAGCAGTGAAGCCCTAGGACTAGCGGGGGATACGCAGTATTTT. This chain uses TRBV2 with TRBJ2-3, with 12 bases fitting TRBD2. Looked up from germline, CDR1 is SNHLY and CDR2 is FYNNEI. This CDR3 contains 16 residues. J was trimmed by 6 bases and V by 0 bases; bases with no gene match: 4.

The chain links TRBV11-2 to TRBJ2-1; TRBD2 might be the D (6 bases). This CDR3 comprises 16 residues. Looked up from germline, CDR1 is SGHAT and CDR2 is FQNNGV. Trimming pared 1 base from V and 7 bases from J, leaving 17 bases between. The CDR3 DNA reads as TGTGCCAGCAGCTTAGGAAGCGCGGGGTCGGGTAATGAGCAGTTCTTC. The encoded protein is CASSLGSAGSGNEQFF. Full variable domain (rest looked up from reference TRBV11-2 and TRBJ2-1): EAGVAQSPRYKIIEKRQSVAFWCNPISGHATLYWYQQILGQGPKLLIQFQNNGVVDDSQLPKDRFSAERLKGVDSTLKIQPAKLEDSAVYLCASSLGSAGSGNEQFFGPGTRLTVL.

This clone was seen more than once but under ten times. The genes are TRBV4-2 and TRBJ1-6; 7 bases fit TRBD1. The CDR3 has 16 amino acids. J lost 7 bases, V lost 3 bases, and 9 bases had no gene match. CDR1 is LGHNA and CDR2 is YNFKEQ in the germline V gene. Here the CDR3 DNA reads TGTGCCAGCAGCCAGGCGTACAGGGGTGGAAATTCACCCCTCCACTTT. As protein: CASSQAYRGGNSPLHF.

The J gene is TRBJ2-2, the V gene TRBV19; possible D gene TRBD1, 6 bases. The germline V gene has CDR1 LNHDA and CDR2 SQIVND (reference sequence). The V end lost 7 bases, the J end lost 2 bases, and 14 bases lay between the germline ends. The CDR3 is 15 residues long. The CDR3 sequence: CASNREGVNTGELFF. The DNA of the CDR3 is TGTGCCAGTAACAGGGAAGGAGTTAACACCGGGGAGCTGTTTTTT. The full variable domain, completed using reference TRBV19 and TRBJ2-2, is DGGITQSPKYLFRKEGQNVTLSCEQNLNHDAMYWYRQDPGQGLRLIYYSQIVNDFQKGDIAEGYSVSREKKESFPLTVTSAQKNPTAFYLCASNREGVNTGELFFGEGSRLTVL.

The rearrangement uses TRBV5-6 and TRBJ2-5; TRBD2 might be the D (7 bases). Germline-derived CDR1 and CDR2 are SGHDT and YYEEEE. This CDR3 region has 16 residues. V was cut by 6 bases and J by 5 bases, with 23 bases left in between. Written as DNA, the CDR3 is TGTGCCAGCAACCTCCGGACTAGGGGGTCGGGGGAGACCCAGTACTTC. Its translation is CASNLRTRGSGETQYF.

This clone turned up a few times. The CDR3 region is CASSQVPLASVGEQFF. Here the CDR3 DNA reads TGCGCCAGCAGCCAAGTCCCACTAGCATCCGTCGGGGAGCAGTTCTTC. The chain is built from TRBV4-1 and TRBJ2-1, with D perhaps matching TRBD2 (6 bases). The V and J ends lost 1 base and 10 bases respectively, with 20 bases between them. This CDR3 region has 16 residues. The germline CDR1 and CDR2 sequences are MGHRA and YSYEKL.

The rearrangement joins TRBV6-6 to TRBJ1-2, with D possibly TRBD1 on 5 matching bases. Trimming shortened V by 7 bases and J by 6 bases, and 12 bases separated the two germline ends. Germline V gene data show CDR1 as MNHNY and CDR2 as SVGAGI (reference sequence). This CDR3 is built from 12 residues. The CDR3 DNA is TGTGCCAGCACTACGACAGAGAATGGCTACACCTTC. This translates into CASTTTENGYTF.

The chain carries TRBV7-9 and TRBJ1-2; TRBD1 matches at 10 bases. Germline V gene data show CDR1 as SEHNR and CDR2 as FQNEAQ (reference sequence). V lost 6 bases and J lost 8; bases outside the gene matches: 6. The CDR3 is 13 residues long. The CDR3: CASSRQGAKGYTF. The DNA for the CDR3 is TGTGCCAGCAGTAGACAGGGGGCCAAAGGCTACACCTTC.

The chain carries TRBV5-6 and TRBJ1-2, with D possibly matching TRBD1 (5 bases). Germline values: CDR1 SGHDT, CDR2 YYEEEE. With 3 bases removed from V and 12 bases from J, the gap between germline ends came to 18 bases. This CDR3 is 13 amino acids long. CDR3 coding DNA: TGTGCCAGCAGCTGGTCGACAGTGTATGTACACACCTTC. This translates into CASSWSTVYVHTF.